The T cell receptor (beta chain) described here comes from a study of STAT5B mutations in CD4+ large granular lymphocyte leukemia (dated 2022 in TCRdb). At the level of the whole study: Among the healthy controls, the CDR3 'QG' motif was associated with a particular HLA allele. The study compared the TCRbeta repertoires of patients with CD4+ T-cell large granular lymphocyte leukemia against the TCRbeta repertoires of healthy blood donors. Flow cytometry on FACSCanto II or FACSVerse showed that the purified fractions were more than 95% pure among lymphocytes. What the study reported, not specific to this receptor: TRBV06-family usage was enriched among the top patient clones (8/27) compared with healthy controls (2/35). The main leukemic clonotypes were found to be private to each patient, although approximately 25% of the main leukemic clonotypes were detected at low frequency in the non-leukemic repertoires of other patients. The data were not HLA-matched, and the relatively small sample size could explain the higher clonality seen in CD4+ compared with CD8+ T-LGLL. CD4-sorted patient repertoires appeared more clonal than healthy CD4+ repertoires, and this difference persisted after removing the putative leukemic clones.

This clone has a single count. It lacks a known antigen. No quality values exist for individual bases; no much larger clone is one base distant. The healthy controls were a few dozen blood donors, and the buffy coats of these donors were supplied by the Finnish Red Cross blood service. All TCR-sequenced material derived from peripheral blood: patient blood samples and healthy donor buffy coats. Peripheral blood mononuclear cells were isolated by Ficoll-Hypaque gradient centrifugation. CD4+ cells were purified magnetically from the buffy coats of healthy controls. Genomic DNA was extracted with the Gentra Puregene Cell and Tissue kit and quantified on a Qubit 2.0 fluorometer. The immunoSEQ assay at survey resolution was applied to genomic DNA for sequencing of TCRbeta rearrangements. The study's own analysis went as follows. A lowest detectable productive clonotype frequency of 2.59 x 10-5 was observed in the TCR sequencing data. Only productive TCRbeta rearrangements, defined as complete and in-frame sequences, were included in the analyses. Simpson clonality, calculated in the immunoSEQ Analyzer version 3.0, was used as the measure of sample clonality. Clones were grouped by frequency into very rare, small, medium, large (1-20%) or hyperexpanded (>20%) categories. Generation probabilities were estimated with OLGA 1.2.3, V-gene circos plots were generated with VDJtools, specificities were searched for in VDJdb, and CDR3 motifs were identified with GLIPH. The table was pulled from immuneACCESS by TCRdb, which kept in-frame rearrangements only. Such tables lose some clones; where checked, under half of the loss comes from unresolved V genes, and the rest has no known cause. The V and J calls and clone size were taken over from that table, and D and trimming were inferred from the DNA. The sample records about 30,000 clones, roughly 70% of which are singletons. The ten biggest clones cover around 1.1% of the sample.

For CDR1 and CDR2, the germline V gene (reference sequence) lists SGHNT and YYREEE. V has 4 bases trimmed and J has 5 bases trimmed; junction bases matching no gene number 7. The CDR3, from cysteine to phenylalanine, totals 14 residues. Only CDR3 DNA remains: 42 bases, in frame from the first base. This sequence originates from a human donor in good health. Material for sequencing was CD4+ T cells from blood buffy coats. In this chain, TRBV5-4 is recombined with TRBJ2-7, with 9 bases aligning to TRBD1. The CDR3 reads CASSPRTGVNEQYF. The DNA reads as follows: TGTGCCAGCAGCCCACGGACAGGGGTCAACGAGCAGTACTTC.